The sequence of this T cell receptor (beta chain) was determined in a study of PD-L1 blockade in urothelial cancer. The CDR3 is made up of 16 amino acids. After removal of 1 base from V and 6 bases from J, the junction contained 11 bases not matched to a gene. CDR1 and CDR2 (germline): SGHRS, YFSETQ. Documented time point: peripheral blood 6 weeks after treatment start. Repertoires were generated with immunoSEQ multiplex PCR, while TCRdb's copy carries only in-frame clones and drops some. The sample contains tens of thousands of clones, around 84% of which appear only once. The V and J genes are TRBV5-1 and TRBJ2-5; 8 nucleotides agree with TRBD2. This receptor was identified in a man in his 70s with urothelial cancer. Material: PBMCs, obtained around atezolizumab (anti-PD-L1) treatment. The CDR3 nucleotides read TGCGCCAGCAGCTTGAAGAGCGGGAGAGGGATAAAGACCCAGTACTTC. Translating it yields CASSLKSGRGIKTQYF.